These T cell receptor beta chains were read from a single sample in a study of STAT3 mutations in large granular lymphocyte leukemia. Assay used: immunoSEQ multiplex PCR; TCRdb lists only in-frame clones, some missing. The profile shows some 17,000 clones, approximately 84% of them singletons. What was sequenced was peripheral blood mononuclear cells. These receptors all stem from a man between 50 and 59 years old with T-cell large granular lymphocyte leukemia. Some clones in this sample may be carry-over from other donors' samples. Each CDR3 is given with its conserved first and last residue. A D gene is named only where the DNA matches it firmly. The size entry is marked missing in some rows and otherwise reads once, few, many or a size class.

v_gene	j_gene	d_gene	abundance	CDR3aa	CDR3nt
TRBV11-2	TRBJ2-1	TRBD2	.	CASSFSLAGNEQFF	TGTGCCAGCAGCTTCTCACTAGCGGGGAATGAGCAGTTCTTC
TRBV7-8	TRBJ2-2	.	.	CASSYLRIPNTGELFF	TGTGCCAGCAGCTACTTACGGATTCCGAACACCGGGGAGCTGTTTTTT
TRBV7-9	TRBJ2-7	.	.	CASTLSGAFSYEQYF	TGTGCCAGCACCCTTTCGGGAGCCTTCTCGTACGAGCAGTACTTC
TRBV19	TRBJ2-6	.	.	CASSTAGANVLTF	TGTGCCAGTAGTACCGCGGGGGCCAACGTCCTGACTTTC
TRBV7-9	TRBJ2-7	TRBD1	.	CASSFDRGSSSYEQYF	TGTGCCAGCAGCTTCGACAGGGGCTCCAGCTCCTACGAGCAGTACTTC
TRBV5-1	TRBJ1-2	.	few	CASSRKEGKANYGYTF	TGCGCCAGCAGCCGCAAGGAGGGGAAGGCCAACTATGGCTACACCTTC
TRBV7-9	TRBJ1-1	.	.	CASSLVGQFTEAFF	TGTGCCAGCAGCTTAGTAGGACAGTTTACTGAAGCTTTCTTT
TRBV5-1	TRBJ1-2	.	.	CASYLIPGGGYTF	TGCGCCAGCTATCTCATACCTGGAGGAGGCTACACCTTC
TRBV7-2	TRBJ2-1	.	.	CASSLGVSGHRFF	TGTGCCAGCAGCTTAGGTGTTTCGGGACATCGGTTCTTC
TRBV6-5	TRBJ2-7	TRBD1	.	CASSYSGTGPYEQYF	TGTGCCAGCAGTTACTCCGGGACAGGCCCTTACGAGCAGTACTTC
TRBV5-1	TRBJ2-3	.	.	CASSLATGRRTDTQYF	TGCGCCAGCAGCTTGGCGACAGGAAGGCGCACAGATACGCAGTATTTT
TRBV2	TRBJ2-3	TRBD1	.	CASTDRTGQSTDTQYF	TGTGCCAGCACCGATCGGACAGGCCAGAGCACAGATACGCAGTATTTT
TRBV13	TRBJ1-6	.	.	CASSPSGAPNSPLHF	TGTGCCAGCAGCCCGTCAGGGGCACCTAATTCACCCCTCCACTTT
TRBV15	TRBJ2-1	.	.	CATSEYREQFF	TGTGCCACCAGCGAATACAGGGAGCAGTTCTTC
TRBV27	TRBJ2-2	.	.	CASSLVWITGELFF	TGTGCCAGCAGTCTAGTATGGATTACCGGGGAGCTGTTTTTT
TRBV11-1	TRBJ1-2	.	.	CASSPGARDYGYTF	TGTGCCAGCAGCCCCGGGGCCAGGGACTATGGCTACACCTTC
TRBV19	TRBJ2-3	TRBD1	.	CASSGQADTDTQYF	TGTGCCAGTAGCGGACAGGCCGACACAGATACGCAGTATTTT
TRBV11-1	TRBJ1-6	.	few	CASSLEGESNSPLHF	TGTGCCAGCAGCTTGGAGGGGGAAAGTAATTCACCCCTCCACTTT
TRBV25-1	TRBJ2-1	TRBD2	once	CASSGAGGPGGGNEQFF	TGTGCCAGCAGTGGGGCGGGAGGGCCCGGGGGCGGCAATGAGCAGTTCTTC
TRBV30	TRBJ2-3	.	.	CAWSVVLPDTQYF	TGTGCCTGGAGTGTGGTACTCCCAGATACGCAGTATTTT
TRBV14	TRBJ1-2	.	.	CASSQGTGLWNYGYTF	TGTGCCAGCAGCCAAGGTACCGGGCTGTGGAACTATGGCTACACCTTC
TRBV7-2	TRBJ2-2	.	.	CASHRRGNTGELFF	TGTGCCTCCCACCGGCGGGGCAACACCGGGGAGCTGTTTTTT
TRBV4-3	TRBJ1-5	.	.	CASSQGPDGNQPQHF	TGCGCCAGCAGCCAGGGTCCGGACGGCAATCAGCCCCAGCATTTT
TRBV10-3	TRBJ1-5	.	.	CAISESPGSQPQHF	TGTGCCATCAGTGAGTCTCCGGGGAGCCAGCCCCAGCATTTT
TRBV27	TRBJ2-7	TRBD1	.	CASSLEHRGYEQYF	TGTGCCAGCAGTTTAGAGCACAGGGGTTACGAGCAGTACTTC
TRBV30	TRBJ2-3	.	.	CAWSGQGPDTQYF	TGTGCCTGGAGTGGGCAGGGCCCAGATACGCAGTATTTT
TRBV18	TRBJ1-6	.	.	CASSPLQQGDSPLHF	TGTGCCAGCTCACCACTTCAACAGGGTGATTCACCCCTCCACTTT
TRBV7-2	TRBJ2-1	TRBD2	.	CASTLGGRDKNEQFF	TGTGCCAGCACCCTTGGAGGGAGGGATAAAAATGAGCAGTTCTTC
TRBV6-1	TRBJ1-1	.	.	CASAQRNTEAFF	TGTGCCAGCGCCCAAAGGAACACTGAAGCTTTCTTT
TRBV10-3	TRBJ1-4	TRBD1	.	CAISPSARDRDEKLFF	TGTGCCATCAGTCCTTCGGCCCGGGACAGGGATGAAAAACTGTTTTTT
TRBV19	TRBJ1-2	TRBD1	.	CASNLGTEFNYGYTF	TGTGCCAGTAATTTAGGGACAGAGTTTAACTATGGCTACACCTTC
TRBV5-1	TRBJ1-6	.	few	CASSRDTPYNSPLHF	TGCGCCAGCAGCCGAGACACTCCCTATAATTCACCCCTCCACTTT
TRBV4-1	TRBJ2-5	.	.	CASSHPHQGIETQYF	TGCGCCAGCAGCCACCCCCACCAGGGGATCGAGACCCAGTACTTC
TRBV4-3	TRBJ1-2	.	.	CASSQVGTIGYGYTF	TGCGCCAGCAGCCAAGTTGGGACAATAGGCTATGGCTACACCTTC
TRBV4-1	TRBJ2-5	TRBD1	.	CASSRGQGRETQYF	TGCGCCAGCAGCCGGGGACAGGGTCGCGAGACCCAGTACTTC
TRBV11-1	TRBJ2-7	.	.	CASSLGTASSYEQYF	TGTGCCAGCAGCTTAGGCACGGCGAGCTCCTACGAGCAGTACTTC
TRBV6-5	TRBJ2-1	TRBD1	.	CASVLTGSNEQFF	TGTGCCAGCGTATTGACAGGGAGCAATGAGCAGTTCTTC
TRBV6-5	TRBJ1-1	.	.	CASSTSGYTEAFF	.
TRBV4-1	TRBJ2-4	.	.	CASSQDRVAGIQYF	TGCGCCAGCAGCCAAGATCGAGTTGCGGGCATTCAGTACTTC
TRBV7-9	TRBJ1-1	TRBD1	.	CASSPDRGEAFF	TGTGCCAGCAGCCCCGACAGGGGTGAAGCTTTCTTT
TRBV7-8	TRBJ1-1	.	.	CASSIFRVNTEAFF	TGTGCCAGCAGCATTTTCAGGGTAAACACTGAAGCTTTCTTT
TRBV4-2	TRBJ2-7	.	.	CASSRRASYEQYF	TGTGCCAGCAGCCGCCGAGCCTCCTACGAGCAGTACTTC
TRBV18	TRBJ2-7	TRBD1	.	CASSPFGTEAYEQYF	TGTGCCAGCTCACCTTTCGGGACAGAAGCCTACGAGCAGTACTTC
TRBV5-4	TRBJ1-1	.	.	CASSAGQYMNTEAFF	TGTGCCAGCAGCGCCGGACAGTACATGAACACTGAAGCTTTCTTT
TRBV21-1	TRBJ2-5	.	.	CASSKRQQRTKETQYF	TGTGCCAGCAGCAAAAGGCAGCAGCGGACAAAAGAGACCCAGTACTTC
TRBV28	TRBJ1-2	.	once	CASSFPNLGYGYTF	TGTGCCAGCAGTTTTCCCAACCTCGGCTATGGCTACACCTTC
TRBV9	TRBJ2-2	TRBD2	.	CASSVVPSGSRGAGELFF	TGTGCCAGCAGCGTAGTACCTAGCGGGAGTAGAGGGGCCGGGGAGCTGTTTTTT
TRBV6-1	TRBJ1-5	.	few	CASRRRGDNQPQHF	TGTGCCAGCCGGAGGAGGGGGGACAATCAGCCCCAGCATTTT